This entry lists 18 T cell receptor beta chains sequenced from one sample in a study of OX40 agonist ivuxolimab in advanced cancers. Some clones are missing from TCRdb's copy, which holds only in-frame ones; the method was immunoSEQ multiplex PCR. Of about 32,000 clones listed, roughly 89% are singletons. The sample consisted of CD4+ or CD8+ T cells sorted from blood, taken in a trial of the OX40 agonist ivuxolimab. These receptors all come from an adult with an advanced solid tumor such as melanoma, head and neck, liver or kidney cancer.

This clone was observed once. CDR3 protein: CAISEGLRQFF. The CDR3, as DNA: TGTGCCATCAGTGAGGGTCTCAGGCAGTTCTTC. The V and J genes are TRBV10-3 and TRBJ2-1; D is uncertain. Trimming removed 2 bases from V and 12 bases from J, with 8 bases in between. There are 11 residues in the CDR3. The germline gives CDR1 ENHRY, CDR2 SYGVKD.

The V gene is TRBV19, the J gene TRBJ1-5, with D unclear. The ends were cut back, 2 bases at V and 0 bases at J, with 11 bases in the middle. CDR1 and CDR2 from the germline V gene are LNHDA and SQIVND (reference sequence). This CDR3 has 16 amino acids. As DNA, the CDR3 is TGTGCCAGTAGTATATTCGGAGCCGATAGCAATCAGCCCCAGCATTTT. Residues: CASSIFGADSNQPQHF.

This sequence joins TRBV21-1 and TRBJ1-3. TRBV21-1 is a pseudogene segment. The CDR3 sequence is 16 residues long. The CDR3 DNA sequence: TGTGCCAGCAGCGGAGGGACTAGGGGGTCTGGAAACACCATATATTTT. Its translation: CASSGGTRGSGNTIYF.

This clone was picked up a small number of times. V and J are TRBV7-8 and TRBJ2-3; TRBD1 is a possible D gene (5 bases). V lost 5 bases, J lost 5 bases, and 11 bases lay in between. Germline V gives CDR1 SGHVS, CDR2 FQNEAQ. The CDR3 loop spans 13 amino acids. CDR3: CASSQRGEDTQYF. CDR3 sequence (DNA): TGTGCCAGCAGCCAAAGGGGTGAAGATACGCAGTATTTT.

This clone was observed once. The CDR3 nucleotides read TGTGCCTGGAGCATCCCCGTTCCAGATGAAAAACTGTTTTTT. This sequence encodes CAWSIPVPDEKLFF. The rearrangement uses TRBV30 and TRBJ1-4; D is undetermined. Between the trimmed V and J ends, which lost 3 bases and 6 bases, there was a span of 14 bases. CDR1 is GTSNPN and CDR2 is SVGIG in the germline V gene (reference sequence). This CDR3 has 14 residues.

Concerning this clone: Additional DNA sequences in this sample encode the identical CDR3. J is TRBJ2-2 and V is TRBV9; D gene uncertain. The CDR3 is made up of 13 amino acids. Germline V gives CDR1 SGDLS, CDR2 YYNGEE. Trimming removed 0 bases at V and 5 bases at J, with 5 bases between. Here the CDR3 DNA reads TGTGCCAGCAGCGTAGGGGGTACCGGGGAGCTGTTTTTT. Residues: CASSVGGTGELFF.

CDR3: CAISESASGIYNEQFF. CDR3 nucleotides: TGTGCCATCAGTGAGTCGGCTAGCGGGATCTACAATGAGCAGTTCTTC. The J gene is TRBJ2-1, the V gene TRBV10-3, with 9 bases fitting TRBD2. CDR3 length: 16 residues. V lost 0 bases and J lost 3; bases outside the gene matches: 3. The germline V gene encodes CDR1 ENHRY and CDR2 SYGVKD.

V gene TRBV28 combines with J gene TRBJ2-7, with no clear D. This CDR3 has 16 residues. Looked up from germline, CDR1 is MDHEN and CDR2 is SYDVKM. V lost 5 bases and J 2 bases, leaving 19 bases between the germline ends. The CDR3 DNA reads TGTGCCAGCAGTAGCCCTCGCTCCTCTGGGGCCTACGAGCAGTACTTC. Translated, it gives CASSSPRSSGAYEQYF.

The V call is TRBV7-9, the J call TRBJ2-7, with TRBD2 matching 13 bases. The junction had 8 bases not matched to a gene; V was cut back by 7 bases and J by 2 bases. Germline CDR1 is SEHNR and CDR2 is FQNEAQ (reference sequence). The CDR3 is 16 residues long. The CDR3 reads CASTGTSGKATYEQYF. DNA of the CDR3: TGTGCCAGCACCGGGACTAGCGGGAAAGCCACCTACGAGCAGTACTTC.

The CDR3 bases are TGCGCCAGCAGCCTCGGGACTAGCGGGCAAGAGACCCAGTACTTC. Translated: CASSLGTSGQETQYF. The V gene is TRBV4-1, the J gene TRBJ2-5; 12 nucleotides agree with TRBD2. After removal of 4 bases from V and 2 bases from J, the junction contained 2 bases not matched to a gene. The CDR3 is made up of 15 amino acids. Germline loops: CDR1 MGHRA, CDR2 YSYEKL.

The gene calls are TRBV15 and TRBJ1-2, with 8 bases identical to TRBD1. The CDR3 consists of 15 residues. V gave up 2 bases and J gave up 2 bases; unmatched junction bases: 4. The germline CDR1 and CDR2 sequences are LNHNV and YYDKDF (reference sequence). CDR3 in DNA: TGTGCCACCAGCAGACAGACAGGGGTAAACTATGGCTACACCTTC. This sequence encodes CATSRQTGVNYGYTF.

The chain carries TRBV27 and TRBJ1-5; D is perhaps TRBD1 (6 bases). Trimming pared 6 bases from V and 5 bases from J, leaving 14 bases between. Germline V gives CDR1 MNHEY, CDR2 SMNVEV (reference sequence). The CDR3 is made up of 14 amino acids. Written as DNA, the CDR3 is TGTGCCAGCAGGAGCCAGGGGAGTTATCAGCCCCAGCATTTT. It translates to CASRSQGSYQPQHF.

This clone occurred a few times. This rearrangement joins TRBV13 to TRBJ2-1; TRBD1 matches 8 bases. The CDR3 consists of 14 residues. With V trimmed by 5 bases and J by 6 bases, 6 bases remained unmatched. CDR1 is PRHDT and CDR2 is FYEKMQ in the germline V gene (reference sequence). CDR3 bases: TGTGCCAGCAGCACCCGGGACAGGAGCAATGAGCAGTTCTTC. Amino acid sequence: CASSTRDRSNEQFF.

This rearrangement joins TRBV9 to TRBJ1-4; TRBD1 matches at 7 bases. The CDR3 has 15 amino acids. From germline, CDR1 is SGDLS and CDR2 YYNGEE. With V trimmed by 0 bases and J by 5 bases, 4 bases remained unmatched. CDR3 in DNA: TGTGCCAGCAGCGTAGCCGGGACAGTCAATGAAAAACTGTTTTTT. This encodes CASSVAGTVNEKLFF.

The chain joins TRBV5-4 to TRBJ1-5; D gene uncertain. This CDR3 is built from 11 residues. The ends were cut back, 3 bases at V and 9 bases at J, with 7 bases in the middle. The V gene's germline CDR1 is SGHNT and CDR2 YYREEE (reference sequence). CDR3 in amino acids: CASSSNGPQHF. For the CDR3, the DNA is TGTGCCAGCAGCTCGAACGGGCCCCAGCATTTT. Looking up the rest from reference TRBV5-4 and TRBJ1-5 gives the full variable domain: ETGVTQSPTHLIKTRGQQVTLRCSSQSGHNTVSWYQQALGQGPQFIFQYYREEENGRGNFPPRFSGLQFPNYSSELNVNALELDDSALYLCASSSNGPQHFGDGTRLSIL.

On this clone: Here the CDR3 omits its conserved ending phenylalanine or tryptophan, so a read error is the likely source. The DNA is omitted, as the CDR3 cannot be located on it reliably, and the CDR3 follows TCRdb's listing. This chain joins TRBV7-8 and TRBJ2-7; TRBD1 is the table's D call, not checked against the DNA. Germline values: CDR1 SGHVS, CDR2 FQNEAQ. The CDR3 is 9 amino acids in total, end residues counted. The CDR3 region is CASSWGQGN.

The chain employs TRBV5-4 and TRBJ1-1; tentatively, D is TRBD1 (5 bases). Germline V lookup: CDR1 SGHNT, CDR2 YYREEE (reference sequence). This CDR3 is 13 amino acids long. V shed 0 bases and J shed 7 bases, with 10 bases lying between them. This CDR3 is CASSLDLDSEAFF. As DNA, the CDR3 is TGTGCCAGCAGCTTGGATCTCGACAGTGAAGCTTTCTTT.

V and J are TRBV6-1 and TRBJ2-1; no clear D. Germline CDR1 MNHNS, CDR2 SASEGT. V lost 4 bases and J 8 bases, leaving 18 bases between the germline ends. The CDR3 consists of 15 residues. The CDR3 region has the DNA TGTGCCAGCAGTGGGTCCGTTGGGTCGATGGATGAGCAGTTCTTC. This codes for CASSGSVGSMDEQFF.